This T cell receptor (beta chain) was sequenced for a study of breast tumors, draining lymph nodes, adjacent tissues. Axillary draining lymph nodes of breast cancer patients supplied the node samples. There are many counts of this clonotype. Antigen specificity is unknown. Whole-study findings and limits: Luminal-like breast cancer showed significantly higher tumor–nontumor repertoire similarity than basal-like.

In germline, CDR1 is SGHTA, CDR2 FQGNSA. V shed 1 base and J 9 bases; nucleotides not matched to a gene: 9. The CDR3 covers 15 residues. TCRdb re-called the multiplex PCR reads through MiXCR, storing one row per CDR3 protein. The data show around 230,000 distinct CDR3 sequences, about 34% seen once. V usage is TRBV7-2 and J usage is TRBJ1-5; 7 bases line up with TRBD1. The sample consisted of axillary lymph node tissue. The receptor was isolated from a female donor with breast cancer. Some clones in this sample may be carry-over from other donors' samples. The CDR3 region is CASSLEFGEGAPQHF. Written as DNA, the CDR3 is TGTGCCAGCAGCTTAGAGTTCGGGGAGGGGGCGCCCCAGCATTTT.